Listed below are T cell receptor beta chains from one sample, sequenced in a study of blood T cells in healthy people across ages. TCRdb reprocessed the 5' RACE reads with MiXCR, giving one entry per CDR3 protein. The sample contains 1.5 million to 2 million distinct CDR3 sequences, about 50% of which appear only once. Sequencing was done on a sample of blood. These TCRs come from a woman aged 40 to 49 in good health. CDR3s include the opening cysteine and the closing phenylalanine or tryptophan. Each record gives: CDR3 length, V gene, J gene, CDR3 protein.

cdr3_length: 14; v_call: TRBV7-9; j_call: TRBJ2-1; cdr3_aa: CASTLQLSYNEQFF
cdr3_length: 20; v_call: TRBV7-9; j_call: TRBJ2-4; cdr3_aa: CASSSSSGTSGILAKNIQYF
cdr3_length: 17; v_call: TRBV5-1; j_call: TRBJ1-4; cdr3_aa: CASSPRDRGPTNEKLFF
cdr3_length: 17; v_call: TRBV29-1; j_call: TRBJ2-3; cdr3_aa: CSVGGTSGTPSTDTQYF
cdr3_length: 14; v_call: TRBV27; j_call: TRBJ2-4; cdr3_aa: CASSFGGAKNCQYF
cdr3_length: 18; v_call: TRBV6-2/TRBV6-3; j_call: TRBJ2-2; cdr3_aa: CASSYQPGQRTNTGELFF
cdr3_length: 14; v_call: TRBV29-1; j_call: TRBJ2-5; cdr3_aa: CSVDLPPGQETQYF
cdr3_length: 16; v_call: TRBV20-1; j_call: TRBJ2-5; cdr3_aa: CSAQLAGGRGQETQYF
cdr3_length: 14; v_call: TRBV29-1; j_call: TRBJ2-3; cdr3_aa: CSGVAGASTDTQYF
cdr3_length: 14; v_call: TRBV6-2/TRBV6-3; j_call: NA; cdr3_aa: CASTPGTGRETQYF